These 15 T cell receptor beta chains share one sample of origin, sequenced in a study of PD-1 blockade in classical Hodgkin lymphoma. Produced via immunoSEQ multiplex PCR; TCRdb's table is partial and in-frame only. Of some 110,000 clones in the sample, roughly 90% were seen once. The time point is: cycle 4 day 1 (C4D1), after about 6 weeks of nivolumab. Patients all relapsed after autologous stem cell transplantation, and there was variation in brentuximab vedotin exposure. The sequencing here drew on peripheral blood mononuclear cells (PBMCs), taken before the fourth cycle of nivolumab. The receptors shown here come from a human donor with classical Hodgkin lymphoma.

The chain joins TRBV13 to TRBJ2-3, with 11 bases aligning to TRBD2. CDR3 length equals 17 residues. CDR1 is PRHDT, CDR2 FYEKMQ, per germline (reference sequence). The V segment lost 3 bases and the J segment 1 base; nucleotides outside the gene matches: 6. CDR3 nucleotide sequence: TGTGCCAGCAGCTTGCTCGGGGGACTAGCGGGCACAGATACGCAGTATTTT. Translation: CASSLLGGLAGTDTQYF.

The rearrangement joins TRBV9 to TRBJ2-1, with 9 nucleotides matching TRBD2. The junction had 3 bases not matched to a gene; V was cut back by 0 bases and J by 5 bases. CDR3 length: 15 residues. Per germline, CDR1 SGDLS and CDR2 YYNGEE. The CDR3 region is CASSVEGLAHNEQFF. Here the CDR3 DNA reads TGTGCCAGCAGCGTAGAAGGACTAGCGCACAATGAGCAGTTCTTC.

The chain links TRBV19 to TRBJ2-7, with 8 bases aligning to TRBD2. Germline V lookup: CDR1 LNHDA, CDR2 SQIVND (reference sequence). The CDR3 runs to 14 residues. V dropped 5 bases and J dropped 6; count of bases not matched to a gene: 9. The CDR3 DNA follows: TGTGCCAGTAGTCACGGGACTAGGAACGGCGAGCAGTACTTC. It translates to CASSHGTRNGEQYF.

V usage is TRBV9 and J usage is TRBJ1-1, with D tentatively TRBD1 (6 bases). Trimming pared 3 bases from V and 6 bases from J, leaving 18 bases between. Looked up from germline, CDR1 is SGDLS and CDR2 is YYNGEE. This CDR3 region has 15 residues. The CDR3 here is CASSATGRSNAEAFF. The CDR3 bases are TGTGCCAGCAGCGCTACAGGGAGGTCTAATGCTGAAGCTTTCTTT.

The gene calls are TRBV29-1 and TRBJ1-1, with a weak D call TRBD1 (6 bases). V was clipped by 6 bases and J by 2 bases, with 10 bases between them. CDR3 size: 12 residues. Germline V lookup: CDR1 SQVTM, CDR2 ANQGSEA. The CDR3 nucleotides are TGCAGCGTCGAACAGGGAAACACTGAAGCTTTCTTT. Translating gives CSVEQGNTEAFF.

This clone showed up just once. This chain joins TRBV7-2 and TRBJ2-2; TRBD2 might be the D (6 bases). CDR1 and CDR2 (germline): SGHTA, FQGNSA. This CDR3 spans 15 amino acids. V lost 2 bases, J lost 6 bases, and 13 bases lay in between. The CDR3 sequence: CASSLQTSRAGELFF. In DNA, the CDR3 is TGTGCCAGCAGCTTACAAACTAGCAGGGCCGGGGAGCTGTTTTTT.

This chain connects TRBV4-1 to TRBJ1-1; TRBD1 might be the D (6 bases). Deletions cut 4 bases from V and 1 base from J, with 10 bases between. This CDR3 region has 14 residues. Looked up from germline, CDR1 is MGHRA and CDR2 is YSYEKL. The CDR3 DNA is TGCGCCAGCAGCCTACAGACAGGGAACACTGAAGCTTTCTTT. This codes for CASSLQTGNTEAFF.

V and J are TRBV10-1 and TRBJ2-1, with TRBD2 matching over 11 bases. The CDR3 consists of 12 residues. V lost 7 bases to trimming and J lost 13 bases; unmatched junction nucleotides: 6. The V gene's germline CDR1 is WNHNN and CDR2 SYGVQD (reference sequence). CDR3 in DNA: TGCGCCAGCATGTTAGCGGGAGGGCACCAGTTCTTC. Translated, it gives CASMLAGGHQFF.

This rearrangement joins TRBV5-4 to TRBJ2-7, with 7 bases that match TRBD1. Losses at the gene ends were 4 bases for V and 1 base for J; bases not matched to a gene: 14. Germline V lookup: CDR1 SGHNT, CDR2 YYREEE (reference sequence). The CDR3 consists of 17 residues. CDR3 DNA sequence: TGTGCCAGCAGCACGAACCCCGGGACAGCCAATTCCTACGAGCAGTACTTC. Protein: CASSTNPGTANSYEQYF.

The chain has TRBV5-5 and TRBJ1-3; D not certain. CDR1 SGHKS and CDR2 YYEKEE come from the germline V gene (reference sequence). Trimming pared 2 bases from V and 2 bases from J, leaving 26 bases between. The CDR3 spans 20 residues. CDR3 DNA: TGTGCCAGCAGCTTTCTCCACCTACAACCCCTCCGAAGCCCTGGAAACACCATATATTTT. Protein product: CASSFLHLQPLRSPGNTIYF. Full variable domain (outside the CDR3, taken from reference TRBV5-5 and TRBJ1-3): DAGVTQSPTHLIKTRGQQVTLRCSPISGHKSVSWYQQVLGQGPQFIFQYYEKEERGRGNFPDRFSARQFPNYSSELNVNALLLGDSALYLCASSFLHLQPLRSPGNTIYFGEGSWLTVV.

The sample holds one count of this clone. The genes are TRBV15 and TRBJ2-3; no reliable D call. The germline gives CDR1 LNHNV, CDR2 YYDKDF (reference sequence). The CDR3 totals 13 residues. Trimming took off 3 bases at V and 6 bases at J, with 10 bases between the two ends. Here the CDR3 reads CATSSRNVDTQYF. In DNA, the CDR3 is TGTGCCACCAGCAGTCGTAATGTGGATACGCAGTATTTT.

V is TRBV28 and J is TRBJ2-5; 10 bases are a match to TRBD2. Unmatched junction bases numbered 5, after V lost 2 bases and J lost 2 bases. Germline-derived CDR1 and CDR2 are MDHEN and SYDVKM. The CDR3 has 16 residues. In DNA, the CDR3 is TGTGCCAGCAGTTTAGGGCCGGGACTAGCGCAAGAGACCCAGTACTTC. This encodes CASSLGPGLAQETQYF. Variable domain in full (rest from reference TRBV28 and TRBJ2-5): DVKVTQSSRYLVKRTGEKVFLECVQDMDHENMFWYRQDPGLGLRLIYFSYDVKMKEKGDIPEGYSVSREKKERFSLILESASTNQTSMYLCASSLGPGLAQETQYFGPGTRLLVL.

The chain is built from TRBV7-9 and TRBJ1-2; TRBD1 might be the D (5 bases). CDR3 length: 15 residues. V was shortened by 7 bases and J by 4 bases, with 19 bases between the two germline ends. CDR1 and CDR2 (germline): SEHNR, FQNEAQ (reference sequence). The CDR3 is CASTPPAGVTYGYTF. In nucleotides, the CDR3 is TGTGCCAGCACCCCCCCCGCGGGGGTCACCTATGGCTACACCTTC.

This clone appeared once. The chain has TRBV6-1 and TRBJ2-3, with D possibly called TRBD1 or TRBD2 (5 bases each). Germline V gene lookup returns CDR1 MNHNS and CDR2 SASEGT. This CDR3 comprises 13 residues. The V gene lost 8 bases and the J gene lost 3 bases, with 12 bases spanning the gap. The CDR3 DNA sequence: TGTGCCAGCTGTCCCTGGGGGACAGATACGCAGTATTTT. Its protein product is CASCPWGTDTQYF.

The chain couples TRBV15 to TRBJ2-7; D gene unclear. Per the germline V gene, CDR1 is LNHNV and CDR2 is YYDKDF (reference sequence). CDR3 size: 13 residues. Trimming removed 0 bases at V and 7 bases at J, with 10 bases between. DNA for the CDR3: TGTGCCACCAGCAGAGATCCGGAGCCGGAGCAGTACTTC. Translation gives CATSRDPEPEQYF.